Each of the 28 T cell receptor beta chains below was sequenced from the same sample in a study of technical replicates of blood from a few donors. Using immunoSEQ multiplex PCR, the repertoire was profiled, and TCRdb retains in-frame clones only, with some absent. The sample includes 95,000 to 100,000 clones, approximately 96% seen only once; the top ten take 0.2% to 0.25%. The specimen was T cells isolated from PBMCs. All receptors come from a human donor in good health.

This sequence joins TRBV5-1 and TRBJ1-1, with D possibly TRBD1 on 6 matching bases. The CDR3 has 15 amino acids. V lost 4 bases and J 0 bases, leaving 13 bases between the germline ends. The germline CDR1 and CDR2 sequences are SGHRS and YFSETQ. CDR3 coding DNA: TGCGCCAGCAGCCCGGTAGGGGGTATGAACACTGAAGCTTTCTTT. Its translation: CASSPVGGMNTEAFF.

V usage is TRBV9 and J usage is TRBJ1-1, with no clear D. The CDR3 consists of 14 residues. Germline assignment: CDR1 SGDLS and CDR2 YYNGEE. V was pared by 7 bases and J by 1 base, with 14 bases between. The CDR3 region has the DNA TGTGCCAGCGAATACCTGGGCCGGAACACTGAAGCTTTCTTT. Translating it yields CASEYLGRNTEAFF.

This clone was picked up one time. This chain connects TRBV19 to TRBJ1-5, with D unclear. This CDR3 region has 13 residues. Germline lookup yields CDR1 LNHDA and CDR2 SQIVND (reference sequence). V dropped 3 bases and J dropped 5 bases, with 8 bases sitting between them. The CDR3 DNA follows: TGTGCCAGTAGTATCCCCCCTTATCAGCCCCAGCATTTT. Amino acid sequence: CASSIPPYQPQHF.

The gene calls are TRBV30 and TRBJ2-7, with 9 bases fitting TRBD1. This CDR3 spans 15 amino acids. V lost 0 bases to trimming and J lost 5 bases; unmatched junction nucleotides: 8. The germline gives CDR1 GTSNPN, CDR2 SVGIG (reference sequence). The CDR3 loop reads CAWSVGTGNPDEQYF. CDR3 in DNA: TGTGCCTGGAGTGTGGGGACAGGGAATCCGGACGAGCAGTACTTC.

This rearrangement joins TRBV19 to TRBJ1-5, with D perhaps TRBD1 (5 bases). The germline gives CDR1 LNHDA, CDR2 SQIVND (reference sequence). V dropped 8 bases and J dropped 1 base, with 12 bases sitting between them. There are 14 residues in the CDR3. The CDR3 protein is CASRPGVSNQPQHF. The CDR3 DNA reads TGTGCCAGTCGCCCGGGGGTCAGCAATCAGCCCCAGCATTTT.

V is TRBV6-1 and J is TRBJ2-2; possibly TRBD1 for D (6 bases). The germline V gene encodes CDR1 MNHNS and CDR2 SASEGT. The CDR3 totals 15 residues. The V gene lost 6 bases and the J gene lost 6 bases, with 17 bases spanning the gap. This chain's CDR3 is CASREQGRGSGELFF. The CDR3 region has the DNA TGTGCCAGCAGAGAACAGGGTAGAGGCTCCGGGGAGCTGTTTTTT.

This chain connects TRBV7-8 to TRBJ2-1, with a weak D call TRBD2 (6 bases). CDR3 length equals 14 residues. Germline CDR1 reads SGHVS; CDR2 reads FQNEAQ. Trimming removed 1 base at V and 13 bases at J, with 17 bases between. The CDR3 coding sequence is TGTGCCAGCAGCTTAGGGACCTGGACGGAGGGCCAGTTCTTC. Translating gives CASSLGTWTEGQFF.

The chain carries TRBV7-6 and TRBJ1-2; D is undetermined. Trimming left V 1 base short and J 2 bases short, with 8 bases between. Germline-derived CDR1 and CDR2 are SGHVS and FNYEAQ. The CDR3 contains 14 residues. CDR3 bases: TGTGCCAGCAGCTTAGGGGCAAGCAACTATGGCTACACCTTC. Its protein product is CASSLGASNYGYTF.

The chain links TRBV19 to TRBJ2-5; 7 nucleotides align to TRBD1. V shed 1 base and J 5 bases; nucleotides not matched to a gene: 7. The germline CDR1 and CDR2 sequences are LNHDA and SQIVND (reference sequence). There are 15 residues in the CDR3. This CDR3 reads CASSIGGGSWETQYF. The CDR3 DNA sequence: TGTGCCAGTAGTATAGGAGGGGGCTCCTGGGAGACCCAGTACTTC.

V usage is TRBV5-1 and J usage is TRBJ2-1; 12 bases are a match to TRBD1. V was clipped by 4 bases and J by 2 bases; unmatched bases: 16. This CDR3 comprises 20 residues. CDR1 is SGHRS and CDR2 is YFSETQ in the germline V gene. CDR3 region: CASSEGQGALAGVPYNEQFF. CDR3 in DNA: TGCGCCAGCAGCGAGGGACAGGGGGCCCTAGCGGGAGTGCCCTACAATGAGCAGTTCTTC.

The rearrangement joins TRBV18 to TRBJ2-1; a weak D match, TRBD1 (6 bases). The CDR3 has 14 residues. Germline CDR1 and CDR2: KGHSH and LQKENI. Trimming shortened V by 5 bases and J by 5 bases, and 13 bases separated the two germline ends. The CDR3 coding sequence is TGTGCCAGCTCAATCCGGGACATACACAATGAGCAGTTCTTC. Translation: CASSIRDIHNEQFF.

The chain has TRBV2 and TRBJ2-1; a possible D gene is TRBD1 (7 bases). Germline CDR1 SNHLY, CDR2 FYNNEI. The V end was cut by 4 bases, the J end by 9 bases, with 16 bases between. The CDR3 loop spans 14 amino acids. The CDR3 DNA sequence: TGTGCCAGCAGTGGGTACCCCCAGGGGGGTGAGCAGTTCTTC. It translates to CASSGYPQGGEQFF.

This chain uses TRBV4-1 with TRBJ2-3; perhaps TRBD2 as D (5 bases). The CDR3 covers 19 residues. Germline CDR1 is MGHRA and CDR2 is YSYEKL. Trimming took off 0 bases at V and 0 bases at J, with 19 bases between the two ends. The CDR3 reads CASSQEEGGKDTSTDTQYF. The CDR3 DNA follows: TGCGCCAGCAGCCAAGAAGAGGGTGGTAAGGATACTAGCACAGATACGCAGTATTTT.

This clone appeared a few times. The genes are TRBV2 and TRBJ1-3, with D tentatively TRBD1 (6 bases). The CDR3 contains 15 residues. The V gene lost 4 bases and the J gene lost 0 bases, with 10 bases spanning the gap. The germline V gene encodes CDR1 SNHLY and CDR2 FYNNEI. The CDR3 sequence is CASSVPGVSGNTIYF. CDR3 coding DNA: TGTGCCAGCAGTGTCCCAGGGGTCTCTGGAAACACCATATATTTT.

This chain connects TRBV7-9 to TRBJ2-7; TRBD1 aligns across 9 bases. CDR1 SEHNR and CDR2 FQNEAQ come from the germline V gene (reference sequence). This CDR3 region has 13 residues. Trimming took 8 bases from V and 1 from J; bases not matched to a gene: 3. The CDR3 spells CASRQGGSYEQYF. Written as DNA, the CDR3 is TGTGCCAGCCGACAGGGGGGGTCCTACGAGCAGTACTTC. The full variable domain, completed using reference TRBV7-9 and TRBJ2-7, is DTGVSQNPRHKITKRGQNVTFRCDPISEHNRLYWYRQTLGQGPEFLTYFQNEAQLEKSRLLSDRFSAERPKGSFSTLEIQRTEQGDSAMYLCASRQGGSYEQYFGPGTRLTVT.

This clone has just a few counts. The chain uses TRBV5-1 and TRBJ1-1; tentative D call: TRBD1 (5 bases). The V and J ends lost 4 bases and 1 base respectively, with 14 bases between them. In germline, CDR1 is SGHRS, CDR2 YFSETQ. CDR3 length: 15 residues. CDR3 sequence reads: CASSPGGGTNTEAFF. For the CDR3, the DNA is TGCGCCAGCAGCCCCGGTGGGGGGACGAACACTGAAGCTTTCTTT.

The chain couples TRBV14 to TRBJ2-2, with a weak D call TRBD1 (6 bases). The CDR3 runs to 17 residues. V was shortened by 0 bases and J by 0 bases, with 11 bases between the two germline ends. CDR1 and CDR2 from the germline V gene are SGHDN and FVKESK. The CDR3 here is CASSQDFWTANTGELFF. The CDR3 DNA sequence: TGTGCCAGCAGCCAAGATTTTTGGACAGCGAACACCGGGGAGCTGTTTTTT.

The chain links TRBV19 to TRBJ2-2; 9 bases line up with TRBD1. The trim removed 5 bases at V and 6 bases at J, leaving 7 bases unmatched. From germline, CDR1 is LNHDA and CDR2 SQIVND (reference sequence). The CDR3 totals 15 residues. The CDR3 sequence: CASSSTRTGAGELFF. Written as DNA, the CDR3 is TGTGCCAGTAGTTCAACCAGGACAGGGGCCGGGGAGCTGTTTTTT.

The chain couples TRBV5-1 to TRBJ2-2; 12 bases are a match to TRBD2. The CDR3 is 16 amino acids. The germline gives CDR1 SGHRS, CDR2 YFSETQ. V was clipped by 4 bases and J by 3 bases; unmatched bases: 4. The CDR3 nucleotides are TGCGCCAGCAGCCGTACTAGCGGGGGGCACACCGGGGAGCTGTTTTTT. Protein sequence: CASSRTSGGHTGELFF.

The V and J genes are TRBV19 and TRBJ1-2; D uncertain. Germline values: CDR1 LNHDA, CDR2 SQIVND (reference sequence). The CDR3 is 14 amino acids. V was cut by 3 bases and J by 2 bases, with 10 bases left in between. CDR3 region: CASSMEYPNYGYTF. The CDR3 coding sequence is TGTGCCAGTAGTATGGAGTACCCCAACTATGGCTACACCTTC.

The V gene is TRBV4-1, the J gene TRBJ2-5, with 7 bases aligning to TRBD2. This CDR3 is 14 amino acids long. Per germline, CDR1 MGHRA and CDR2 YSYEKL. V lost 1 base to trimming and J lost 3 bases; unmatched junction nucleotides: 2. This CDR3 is CASSQVAGEETQYF. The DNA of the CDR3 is TGCGCCAGCAGCCAAGTTGCGGGAGAAGAGACCCAGTACTTC.

CDR3 bases: TGTGCCAGTAGTGCCTACCTTACAGGGCATGGCTACACCTTC. Its translation is CASSAYLTGHGYTF. V is TRBV19 and J is TRBJ1-2; a possible D gene is TRBD1 (6 bases). Trimming left V 5 bases short and J 6 bases short, with 16 bases between. Germline CDR1 reads LNHDA; CDR2 reads SQIVND (reference sequence). The CDR3 runs 14 residues.

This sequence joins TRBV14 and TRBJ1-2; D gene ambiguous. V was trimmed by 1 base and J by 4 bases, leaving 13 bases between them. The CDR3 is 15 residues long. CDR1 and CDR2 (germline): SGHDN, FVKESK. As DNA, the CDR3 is TGTGCCAGCAGCCAAGTTGGAGCCAGAATCTATGGCTACACCTTC. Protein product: CASSQVGARIYGYTF.

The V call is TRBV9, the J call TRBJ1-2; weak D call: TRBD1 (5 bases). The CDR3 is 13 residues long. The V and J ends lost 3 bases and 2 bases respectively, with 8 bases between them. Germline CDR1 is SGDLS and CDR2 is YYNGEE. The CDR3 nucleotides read TGTGCCAGCAGCGAGGACATGAACTATGGCTACACCTTC. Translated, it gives CASSEDMNYGYTF.

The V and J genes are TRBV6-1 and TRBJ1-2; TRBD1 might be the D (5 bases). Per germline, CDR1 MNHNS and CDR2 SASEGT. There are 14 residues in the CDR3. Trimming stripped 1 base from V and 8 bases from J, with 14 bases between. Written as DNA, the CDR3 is TGTGCCAGCAGTGAAGGGCGGACAATTGGGGGCTACACCTTC. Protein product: CASSEGRTIGGYTF.

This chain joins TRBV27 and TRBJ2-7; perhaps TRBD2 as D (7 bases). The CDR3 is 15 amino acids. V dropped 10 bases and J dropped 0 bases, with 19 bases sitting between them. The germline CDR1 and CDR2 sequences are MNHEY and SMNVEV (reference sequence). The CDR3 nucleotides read TGTGCCACCTTGCCCGGGGGGCCGGGCTCCTACGAGCAGTACTTC. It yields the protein CATLPGGPGSYEQYF.

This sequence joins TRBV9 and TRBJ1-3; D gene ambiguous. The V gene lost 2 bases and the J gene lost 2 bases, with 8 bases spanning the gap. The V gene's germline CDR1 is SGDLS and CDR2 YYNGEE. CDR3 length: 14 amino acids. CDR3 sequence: CASSVGSTGNTIYF. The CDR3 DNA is TGTGCCAGCAGCGTTGGCTCAACTGGAAACACCATATATTTT.

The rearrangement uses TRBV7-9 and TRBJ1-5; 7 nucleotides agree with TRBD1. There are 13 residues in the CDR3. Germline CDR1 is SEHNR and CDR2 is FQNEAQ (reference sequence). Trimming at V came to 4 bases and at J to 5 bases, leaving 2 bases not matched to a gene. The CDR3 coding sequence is TGTGCCAGCAGCTCACAGGGGTATCAGCCCCAGCATTTT. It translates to CASSSQGYQPQHF.